This T cell receptor (beta chain) comes out of a study of follicular helper T cells after annual influenza vaccination (dated by TCRdb to the late 2010s). Describing the broader study: Blood was collected on days 0, 7 and 28 after each seasonal influenza vaccination. The 2013-2014 samples were cryopreserved, while the 2015 samples were processed right after collection. To look at recall of cTfh clones, some subjects were tracked through successive annual vaccinations covering the 2013-2014, 2014-2015 and 2015-2016 seasons. Multi-year samples were available for six subjects, with four spanning two vaccination seasons and two spanning three seasons. One week after vaccination, a second recruited cohort of about eleven subjects (Table S1) displayed a similar ICOS+CD38+ cTfh response. Overall study outcomes, separate from this receptor: Day 7 ICOS+CD38+ clones were most often found later in ICOS-CD38- cTfh, suggesting that subset may serve as a memory reservoir. With successive annual vaccinations, a recurrent oligoclonal ICOS+CD38+ cTfh response was recalled, and this response contained tetramer and AIM influenza-specific clonotypes. Productive TCRB sequences were recovered from only about 8.5-22% of analyzed cells, so rare clonotypes could not be sampled. ICOS+CD38+ cTfh clonality correlated with the frequency of that population, and its change correlated with the change in circulating plasmablast frequency.

Reading the label with the study, this specimen's time point is: 2015-2016 season, 7 days after influenza vaccination. TCRB sequencing was used to follow sorted CD4 subsets from the blood of adults before and after they were given the seasonal inactivated influenza vaccine (Fluvarix). To be eligible, subjects had to be community-dwelling and could not have received an influenza vaccine during the previous 6 months. Influenza vaccine contraindications, substance abuse, HIV/AIDS, active malignancy, immunomodulatory medication and active illness such as respiratory infection were included among the exclusion criteria. At each time point, about 35 to 110 mL of blood was collected. Circulating Tfh were defined as non-naive CD4+CXCR5+PD-1+ cells and sorted into ICOS+CD38+ and ICOS-CD38- fractions. PBMC were isolated using Ficoll-Paque PLUS or SepMate separation. Cell subsets were sorted from PBMC on a BD FACS Aria before DNA extraction.

This clone was counted only a few times. It lacks a known antigen. No much larger clonotype is one base removed from it; base qualities were not supplied. The method behind the library was the immunoSEQ multiplex PCR assay. Adaptive Biotechnologies handled the TCRB amplification, library preparation, sequencing and preliminary bioinformatics at Survey level resolution. For TCRB sequencing, genomic DNA from the sorted cTfh populations was amplified by multiplex PCR. In the authors' own workflow: Clonality was calculated in R as 1 minus normalized Shannon entropy, and the Gini index was calculated with the R package ineq. To get the overlap score, the summed counts of shared sequences were divided by the total counts of all sequences in both of the compared samples. Significance of shared clonotypes was assessed by Fisher's exact test, with a theoretical repertoire of 10^7 TCRB sequences assumed. TCRdb took this table from immuneACCESS and kept in-frame rearrangements with V and J called. Such tables lack part of the clones; where checked against another copy, unresolved V genes explain under half of the gap, and the rest is unexplained. That table gives V, J and clone size, and the DNA gave D and trimming. The sample profile shows approximately 7,400 clones; over 70% of them were found once. Of the sample, about 1.5% is held by the ten largest clones.

This TCR was sampled from an adult who received the influenza vaccine. This specimen was CXCR5+ CD38- circulating T follicular helper cells from blood, taken 7 days after influenza vaccination. The intended sense of this specimen's cell subset or site label: circulating Tfh, non-naive CD4+CXCR5+PD-1+ (ICOS+CD38+ or ICOS-CD38-).

This receptor carries the CDR3 CASSPGQTYYQPQHF. The nucleotides are TGTGCCAGCTCACCGGGACAGACATACTATCAGCCCCAGCATTTT. This sequence uses TRBV18 and TRBJ1-5; 7 central bases correspond to TRBD1. Per the germline V gene, KGHSH is the CDR1 and LQKENI is the CDR2. The CDR3 has 15 amino acids, counting the end cysteine and phenylalanine. CDR3 DNA only is kept here, 45 bases in frame from base 1. V trim: 3 bases; J trim: 5 bases; unmatched bases: 7.